This record concerns one T cell receptor (beta chain) sequence. What it binds is not known. Each PCR replicate from the sorted subsets contained about 210 ng DNA, which is about 31,000 T cell genomes. Repertoires were generated with immunoSEQ multiplex PCR, while TCRdb's copy carries only in-frame clones and drops some. This table holds around 700,000 clones, 72% found once. CDR1 MGHDK and CDR2 SYGVNS come from the germline V gene. Between the trimmed V and J ends, which lost 1 base and 0 bases, there was a span of 10 bases. CDR3 length: 15 amino acids. This specimen belongs to a study of shared clonotypes between healthy human individuals. Study-level results: Large sequencing depth failed to make sorted-subset sequencing complete, rarefaction showed. Estimated richness was generally greater in naive than memory subsets.

Sequenced sample: memory CD4+ T cells sorted from blood. The subset: CD45RA-negative fraction. This receptor was obtained from a woman in her 30s in good health. The chain has TRBV25-1 and TRBJ2-7, with D possibly matching TRBD2 (5 bases). The CDR3 sequence: CASSESGSGSYEQYF. The CDR3 DNA reads as TGTGCCAGCAGTGAATCTGGGAGCGGCTCCTACGAGCAGTACTTC.